This TCR beta chain was obtained from a study of beta chain features in type 1 diabetes. About the study: Patients shared similar age, gender and cell yields with healthy donors. Study-level findings and limits: Overrepresentation of cells with high TCR expression could result from cDNA sequencing.

All of the isolated RNA was reverse transcribed, so expressed TCRB transcripts were sequenced. The read count averaged around 3.5 million across naive, central memory and regulatory T cell samples. Using immunoSEQ multiplex PCR, the repertoire was profiled, and TCRdb retains in-frame clones only, with some absent. The top ten hold roughly 0.036% of the sample, which has under 450,000 clones, around 14% seen once. Trimming shortened V by 0 bases and J by 0 bases, and 5 bases separated the two germline ends. This CDR3 contains 14 residues. Germline CDR1 is ENHRY and CDR2 is SYGVKD. Sorting with CD45RO/CCR7/CD25/CD127/CD95/CD27 yielded naive, central memory, regulatory and stem-like memory CD4+ cells. On this clone itself: The antigen remains unidentified. At the DNA level, this CDR3 is encoded by other sequences in the same sample as well.

The sample was naive CD4+ T cells from blood. The TCR originated in a man younger than 45 in good health. This chain joins TRBV10-3 and TRBJ1-1; no definite D call. The CDR3 loop reads CAISESGLNTEAFF. The CDR3 DNA reads as TGTGCCATCAGTGAGTCAGGTTTGAACACTGAAGCTTTCTTT.